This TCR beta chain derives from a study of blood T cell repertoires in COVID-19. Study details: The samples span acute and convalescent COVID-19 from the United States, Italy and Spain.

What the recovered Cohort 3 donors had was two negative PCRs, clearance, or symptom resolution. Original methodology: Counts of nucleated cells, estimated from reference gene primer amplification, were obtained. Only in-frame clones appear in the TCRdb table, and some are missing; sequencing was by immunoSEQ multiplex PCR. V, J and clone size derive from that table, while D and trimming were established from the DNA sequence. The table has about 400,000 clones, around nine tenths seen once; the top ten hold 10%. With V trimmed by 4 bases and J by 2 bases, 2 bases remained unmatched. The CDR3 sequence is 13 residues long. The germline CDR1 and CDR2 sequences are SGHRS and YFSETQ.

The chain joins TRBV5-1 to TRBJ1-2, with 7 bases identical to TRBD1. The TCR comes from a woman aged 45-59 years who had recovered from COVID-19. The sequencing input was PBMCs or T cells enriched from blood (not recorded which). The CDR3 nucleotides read TGCGCCAGCAGCCCACAGGGGAACTATGGCTACACCTTC. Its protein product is CASSPQGNYGYTF. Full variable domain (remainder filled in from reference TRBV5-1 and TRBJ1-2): KAGVTQTPRYLIKTRGQQVTLSCSPISGHRSVSWYQQTPGQGLQFLFEYFSETQRNKGNFPGRFSGRQFSNSRSEMNVSTLELGDSALYLCASSPQGNYGYTFGSGTRLTVV.